This TCR beta chain appears in the sequencing data of a study of T cells in Graves' hyperthyroidism and ophthalmopathy. Ophthalmopathy patients had Clinical Activity Score at least 3, NOSPECS grade at least 4, duration under 3 months. Used for diagnoses were clinical symptoms, serum thyroxine and TRAb, thyroid ultrasound and orbital computed tomography. The PBMCs studied were ones that came from roughly 11 ml fresh peripheral blood. RNA transcripts provided the source from which TCR beta CDR3 regions were amplified. The study used the HTBI primer set for a first-round RT-PCR of the TCR CDR3. TCRdb called the multiplex PCR reads again in MiXCR, with one record for every CDR3 protein. Here the sample spans roughly 530,000 distinct CDR3 sequences, 17% being singletons. This clonotype was seen at least ten times. Antigen: not known. Study results and limitations: Researchers report that a 13 V-J model separated ophthalmopathy from stable hyperthyroidism.

The CDR3 spans 11 residues. The V end was cut by 0 bases, the J end by 5 bases, with 4 bases between. Germline V gene sequence: CDR1 GTSNPN, CDR2 SVGIG (reference sequence). The sequence derives from a woman between 18 and 29 years old with Graves' ophthalmopathy. Sequenced sample: blood. This chain connects TRBV30 to TRBJ2-5; no clear D gene. CDR3 bases: TGTGCCTGGAGTGTACCGGAGACCCAGTACTTC. It specifies CAWSVPETQYF.